This T cell receptor (beta chain) was sequenced in a study of blood T cell repertoires in COVID-19. The wider study: PBMCs, B-cell-depleted T cells, or T cells provided the cDNA or gDNA that made up the material.

Measured with immunoSEQ multiplex PCR; TCRdb has only the in-frame clones, and not every one. The repertoire holds 85,000 to 95,000 clones, with around nine tenths as singletons. Germline CDR1 MGHRA, CDR2 YSYEKL. V trimming: 1 base; J trimming: 5 bases; junction bases outside the gene matches: 2. The CDR3 extends over 14 amino acids. The origin of this receptor is a woman of 80 years or more with acute or convalescent COVID-19. The genes are TRBV4-1 and TRBJ1-2, with 9 bases that match TRBD1. The sample consisted of peripheral blood. CDR3 residues: CASSQGQGVYGYTF. CDR3 nucleotides: TGCGCCAGCAGCCAAGGACAGGGGGTGTATGGCTACACCTTC.